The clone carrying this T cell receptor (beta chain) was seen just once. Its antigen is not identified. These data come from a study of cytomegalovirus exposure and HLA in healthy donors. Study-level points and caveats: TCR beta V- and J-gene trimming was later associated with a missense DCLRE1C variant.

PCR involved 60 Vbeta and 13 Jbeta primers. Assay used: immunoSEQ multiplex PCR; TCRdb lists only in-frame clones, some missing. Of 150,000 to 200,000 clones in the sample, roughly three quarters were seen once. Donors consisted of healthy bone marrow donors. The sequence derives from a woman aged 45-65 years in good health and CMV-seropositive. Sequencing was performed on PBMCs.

The CDR3 DNA is TGCGCCAGCACCTCAGGGGGAGATGAGCAGTACTTC. It codes for CASTSGGDEQYF. V gene TRBV10-2 combines with J gene TRBJ2-7, with 7 bases lining up with TRBD1. Germline lookup yields CDR1 WSHSY and CDR2 SAAADI. The CDR3 runs to 12 residues. V lost 7 bases and J lost 7; bases outside the gene matches: 7.